Presented here are 32 T cell receptor beta chains from one specimen sequenced in a study of shared clonotypes between healthy human individuals. The assay was immunoSEQ multiplex PCR, and TCRdb's table has in-frame clones only and misses some. The sample gives 2.3 million or so clones, 93% of which show up once; about 0.37% is in the top ten. Sequencing was performed on naive CD4+ T cells from PBMCs. Subset in this sample: CD45RA+ positively selected. The receptor source for this set is a man aged 18 to 30 in good health. Some clones in this sample may be carry-over from other donors' samples.

The chain carries TRBV19 and TRBJ2-3; no clear D gene. The V and J ends lost 0 bases and 2 bases respectively, with 15 bases between them. The germline gives CDR1 LNHDA, CDR2 SQIVND (reference sequence). The CDR3 totals 17 residues. CDR3 DNA: TGTGCCAGTAGTATAGAGCGGTCGGGCCGCCTCACAGATACGCAGTATTTT. It is translated as CASSIERSGRLTDTQYF.

The chain combines TRBV5-1 with TRBJ2-1; 11 nucleotides match TRBD2. Losses at the gene ends were 3 bases for V and 7 bases for J; bases not matched to a gene: 9. The CDR3 sequence is 16 residues long. Germline CDR1 reads SGHRS; CDR2 reads YFSETQ. In nucleotides, the CDR3 is TGCGCCAGCAGCTCGGGGGGACTAGCGGAAGCGAATGAGCAGTTCTTC. Its translation is CASSSGGLAEANEQFF.

The V gene is TRBV27, the J gene TRBJ1-1; 7 bases fit TRBD1. The CDR3 is 14 residues long. The V and J ends lost 4 bases and 5 bases, in that order; junction bases with no gene match: 7. The germline V gene has CDR1 MNHEY and CDR2 SMNVEV (reference sequence). The DNA of the CDR3 is TGTGCCAGCAGTTCGACAGGGAAAGGGACTGAAGCTTTCTTT. Translation: CASSSTGKGTEAFF.

The CDR3: CASSDKLQGWMNEQYF. The CDR3 nucleotides are TGTGCCAGCAGTGACAAACTACAGGGGTGGATGAACGAGCAGTACTTC. The chain links TRBV6-1 to TRBJ2-7, with 7 bases lining up with TRBD1. The CDR3 spans 16 residues. V trimming: 3 bases; J trimming: 5 bases; junction bases outside the gene matches: 13. The germline gives CDR1 MNHNS, CDR2 SASEGT.

The chain recombines TRBV5-4 with TRBJ2-3; 12 bases match TRBD2. The CDR3 contains 16 residues. The J segment lost 6 bases and the V segment lost 4 bases, leaving 9 bases of the junction unmatched. CDR1 SGHNT and CDR2 YYREEE come from the germline V gene (reference sequence). DNA of the CDR3: TGTGCCAGCAGCCTGTCTAGCGGGAGGGGGTCCGATACGCAGTATTTT. Amino acid sequence: CASSLSSGRGSDTQYF.

This clone appeared once. The V call is TRBV11-3, the J call TRBJ2-2; weak D call: TRBD2 (5 bases). CDR1 and CDR2 from the germline V gene are SGHNT and YENEEA. This CDR3 contains 13 residues. The V end was cut by 5 bases, the J end by 4 bases, with 8 bases between. The CDR3 region has the DNA TGTGCCAGCAGCCCCAGCGGCACCGGGGAGCTGTTTTTT. The encoded protein is CASSPSGTGELFF.

The rearrangement uses TRBV21-1 and TRBJ1-5. TRBV21-1 is assigned pseudogene status. This CDR3 region has 16 residues. CDR3 amino acids: CASSKAPGGYQEPQHF. In DNA, the CDR3 is TGTGCCAGCAGCAAAGCGCCGGGGGGATACCAAGAGCCCCAGCATTTT.

This clone was seen just once. The V gene is TRBV11-2, the J gene TRBJ2-7; D unclear. Trimming left V 2 bases short and J 2 bases short, with 10 bases between. CDR1 and CDR2 (germline): SGHAT, FQNNGV. The CDR3 is 14 amino acids. The CDR3 DNA is TGTGCCAGCAGCTTACGGCTTCGCACCTACGAGCAGTACTTC. This translates into CASSLRLRTYEQYF.

This chain links TRBV5-8 with TRBJ2-5; tentatively, D is TRBD1 or TRBD2 (5 bases each). CDR1 is SGHTS and CDR2 is YDEGEE in the germline V gene. Trimming shortened V by 1 base and J by 2 bases, and 12 bases separated the two germline ends. The CDR3 totals 15 residues. CDR3 nucleotides: TGTGCCAGCAGCTTGACGGGACGGCGACAAGAGACCCAGTACTTC. Protein product: CASSLTGRRQETQYF.

This clone appeared once. The chain recombines TRBV9 with TRBJ2-1; no firm D call. Germline lookup yields CDR1 SGDLS and CDR2 YYNGEE. The germline V and J ends were trimmed by 0 bases and 8 bases, with 12 bases remaining between them. This CDR3 spans 14 amino acids. The CDR3 coding sequence is TGTGCCAGCAGCGTAGGTCCCGGAAGCGATGAGCAGTTCTTC. This codes for CASSVGPGSDEQFF.

CDR3 residues: CASSLGPYSGNTIYF. DNA for the CDR3: TGTGCCAGCAGCTTGGGACCGTACTCTGGAAACACCATATATTTT. The chain links TRBV5-6 to TRBJ1-3, with D unresolved. V was pared by 0 bases and J by 0 bases, with 7 bases between. Germline CDR1 reads SGHDT; CDR2 reads YYEEEE. The CDR3 spans 15 residues.

The chain employs TRBV7-9 and TRBJ2-1; D is unresolved. Germline CDR1 and CDR2: SEHNR and FQNEAQ (reference sequence). V lost 5 bases to trimming and J lost 7 bases, with 9 bases between them. This CDR3 region has 12 residues. In DNA form, the CDR3 reads TGTGCCAGCAGCGCTAGTCGAAATGAGCAGTTCTTC. Protein product: CASSASRNEQFF.

Of note for this clone: Other DNA sequences from this sample encode an identical CDR3 as well. The rearrangement links TRBV28 to TRBJ2-7; TRBD1 matches at 10 bases. Germline trimming cut 6 bases from V and 2 bases from J; bases unmatched to any gene: 7. There are 15 residues in the CDR3. Looked up from germline, CDR1 is MDHEN and CDR2 is SYDVKM. The CDR3 loop is CASSPGQGVPYEQYF. In nucleotides, the CDR3 is TGTGCCAGCAGCCCTGGACAGGGGGTACCCTACGAGCAGTACTTC.

The rearrangement uses TRBV4-3 and TRBJ2-6; D is possibly TRBD2 (5 bases). The CDR3 spans 18 residues. Looked up from germline, CDR1 is LGHNA and CDR2 is YSLEER. V was shortened by 3 bases and J by 0 bases, with 15 bases between the two germline ends. The CDR3 region has the DNA TGCGCCAGCAGCCACCGGGTAGGGAGTAACTCTGGGGCCAACGTCCTGACTTTC. Translating it yields CASSHRVGSNSGANVLTF.

The chain is built from TRBV30 and TRBJ2-3; 10 bases are shared with TRBD2. V dropped 5 bases and J dropped 6; count of bases not matched to a gene: 8. The CDR3 covers 14 residues. In germline, CDR1 is GTSNPN, CDR2 SVGIG (reference sequence). The CDR3 protein is CAWGLGTSADTQYF. In nucleotides, the CDR3 is TGTGCCTGGGGGCTCGGGACTAGCGCGGATACGCAGTATTTT.

V is TRBV7-2 and J is TRBJ2-7, with D possibly being TRBD1 (6 bases). The CDR3 runs 14 residues. Trimming cost V 5 bases and J 3 bases, with 14 bases left between them. Germline V CDR1 and CDR2: SGHTA, FQGNSA. The chain's CDR3 is CASSQKQGIYEQYF. DNA for the CDR3: TGTGCCAGCAGCCAGAAACAGGGAATCTACGAGCAGTACTTC.

CDR3 region: CASSLGPSGRSYEQYF. The CDR3 bases are TGTGCCAGCAGCTTAGGCCCTAGCGGGAGATCGTACGAGCAGTACTTC. V is TRBV7-3 and J is TRBJ2-7; 10 nucleotides line up with TRBD2. The V gene's germline CDR1 is SGHTA and CDR2 FQGTGA. CDR3 length: 16 amino acids. With 2 bases clipped from V and 4 bases from J, the junction kept 8 bases outside the gene matches. Variable domain in full (rest from reference TRBV7-3 and TRBJ2-7): GAGVSQTPSNKVTEKGKYVELRCDPISGHTALYWYRQSLGQGPEFLIYFQGTGAADDSGLPNDRFFAVRPEGSVSTLKIQRTERGDSAVYLCASSLGPSGRSYEQYFGPGTRLTVT.

V usage is TRBV7-6 and J usage is TRBJ2-1; no clear D gene. Germline assignment: CDR1 SGHVS and CDR2 FNYEAQ. The length of the CDR3 is 13 residues. The V and J ends lost 3 bases and 10 bases respectively, with 13 bases between them. The CDR3 coding sequence is TGTGCCAGCAGCTTTGTTACGGTTAGCGAGCAGTTCTTC. Residues: CASSFVTVSEQFF. Full variable domain (rest looked up from reference TRBV7-6 and TRBJ2-1): GAGVSQSPRYKVTKRGQDVALRCDPISGHVSLYWYRQALGQGPEFLTYFNYEAQQDKSGLPNDRFSAERPEGSISTLTIQRTEQRDSAMYRCASSFVTVSEQFFGPGTRLTVL.

This clone has just one count. The chain is built from TRBV21-1 and TRBJ1-2; TRBD1 reflects the table's D call only, with no check against the DNA. TRBV21-1 is flagged as a pseudogene. The CDR3 totals 17 residues. The CDR3: CASSIRLESSRDYGYTF. CDR3 sequence (DNA): TGTGCCAGCAGCATCCGGCTAGAATCGAGCAGGGACTATGGCTACACCTTC.

This chain links TRBV7-9 with TRBJ2-5; no firm D call. The CDR3 has 13 amino acids. The ends were cut back, 2 bases at V and 5 bases at J, with 9 bases in the middle. From germline, CDR1 is SEHNR and CDR2 FQNEAQ (reference sequence). The CDR3: CASSLLARETQYF. The CDR3 DNA is TGTGCCAGCAGCTTATTAGCTAGGGAGACCCAGTACTTC.

The J gene is TRBJ1-1, the V gene TRBV5-4; D is uncertain. Germline CDR1 SGHNT, CDR2 YYREEE (reference sequence). V was cut by 7 bases and J by 0 bases, with 7 bases left in between. The CDR3 covers 12 residues. DNA of the CDR3: TGTGCCAGCGGAGGCCTGAACACTGAAGCTTTCTTT. Amino acids: CASGGLNTEAFF.

The chain joins TRBV5-5 to TRBJ1-2; D perhaps matches TRBD1 (5 bases). V lost 0 bases and J lost 4, with 7 bases in between. Germline values: CDR1 SGHKS, CDR2 YYEKEE (reference sequence). CDR3 length: 13 residues. The CDR3 here is CASSLGDRYGYTF. The DNA for the CDR3 is TGTGCCAGCAGCTTGGGGGACCGCTATGGCTACACCTTC.

In its sample, this clone was seen once. The DNA of the CDR3 is TGCAGCGTTGAGGGGTCTTCCTCTGGAAACACCATATATTTT. Translated, it gives CSVEGSSSGNTIYF. The chain uses TRBV29-1 and TRBJ1-3; D is uncertain. With 3 bases removed from V and 0 bases from J, the gap between germline ends came to 9 bases. The CDR3 consists of 14 residues. Germline CDR1 is SQVTM and CDR2 is ANQGSEA.

This rearrangement joins TRBV11-1 to TRBJ1-2; TRBD1 agrees at 11 bases. The CDR3 consists of 17 residues. Germline V gene data show CDR1 as SGHAT and CDR2 as FQDESV (reference sequence). V trimming: 5 bases; J trimming: 4 bases; junction bases outside the gene matches: 12. CDR3 sequence reads: CASSPGQGARGSYGYTF. The CDR3 DNA sequence: TGTGCCAGCAGCCCAGGACAGGGGGCGCGAGGAAGCTATGGCTACACCTTC.

V and J are TRBV9 and TRBJ2-7; 14 bases map to TRBD2. Germline CDR1 and CDR2: SGDLS and YYNGEE. The V segment lost 3 bases and the J segment 7 bases; nucleotides outside the gene matches: 9. The CDR3 consists of 16 residues. In nucleotides, the CDR3 is TGTGCCAGCAGCGAGACCGGGACTAGCGGGAGTAGGGAGCAGTACTTC. Protein: CASSETGTSGSREQYF.

The chain couples TRBV5-1 to TRBJ1-2; 9 bases are shared with TRBD1. J lost 8 bases, V lost 0 bases, and 14 bases had no gene match. There are 17 residues in the CDR3. Germline CDR1 reads SGHRS; CDR2 reads YFSETQ. As DNA, the CDR3 is TGCGCCAGCAGCTTGGACCCCGGGACAGGGTACATGACGGGCTACACCTTC. Protein sequence: CASSLDPGTGYMTGYTF.

The count of this clone is one. J is TRBJ1-3 and V is TRBV9, with a weak D call TRBD1 (5 bases). The CDR3 totals 16 residues. CDR1 and CDR2 (germline): SGDLS, YYNGEE. Between the trimmed V and J ends, which lost 7 bases and 1 base, there was a span of 18 bases. CDR3 region: CASASPGSPSGNTIYF. The CDR3 bases are TGTGCCAGCGCAAGTCCAGGGAGTCCTTCTGGAAACACCATATATTTT. Supplemented by reference TRBV9 and TRBJ1-3, the full variable domain reads DSGVTQTPKHLITATGQRVTLRCSPRSGDLSVYWYQQSLDQGLQFLIQYYNGEERAKGNILERFSAQQFPDLHSELNLSSLELGDSALYFCASASPGSPSGNTIYFGEGSWLTVV.

V usage is TRBV7-9 and J usage is TRBJ2-2; D unresolved. The CDR3 totals 15 residues. Per germline, CDR1 SEHNR and CDR2 FQNEAQ (reference sequence). Trimming removed 1 base from V and 2 bases from J, with 8 bases in between. The DNA for the CDR3 is TGTGCCAGCAGCTTAGTCGGCTCAAACACCGGGGAGCTGTTTTTT. It translates to CASSLVGSNTGELFF.

A word on this clone: Other DNA sequences of this sample code for an identical CDR3. CDR3 coding DNA: TGCAGCGTTGACAGGGGGGCCACTGAAGCTTTCTTT. As protein: CSVDRGATEAFF. This chain joins TRBV29-1 and TRBJ1-1, with TRBD1 identical over 7 bases. This CDR3 comprises 12 residues. Germline-derived CDR1 and CDR2 are SQVTM and ANQGSEA. V was pared by 3 bases and J by 4 bases, with 2 bases of the junction left unmatched.

This clone appeared a few times. J is TRBJ1-2 and V is TRBV9; 8 bases align to TRBD1. The junction had 5 bases not matched to a gene; V was cut back by 0 bases and J by 4 bases. This CDR3 is built from 15 residues. Germline V gene sequence: CDR1 SGDLS, CDR2 YYNGEE. The chain's CDR3 is CASSVGQGALYGYTF. In nucleotides, the CDR3 is TGTGCCAGCAGCGTAGGCCAGGGGGCTCTCTATGGCTACACCTTC.

The chain carries TRBV30 and TRBJ2-5; TRBD2 matches 7 bases. Germline loops: CDR1 GTSNPN, CDR2 SVGIG (reference sequence). V lost 4 bases and J lost 11; bases outside the gene matches: 10. The CDR3 spans 12 residues. The CDR3 reads CAWTTGAGEQYF. CDR3 DNA sequence: TGTGCCTGGACCACGGGCGCGGGAGAGCAGTACTTC.

About this clone: Its ends do not fully match the called genes, so a read error is possible. The chain is built from TRBV28 and TRBJ1-4; TRBD1 is a possible D gene (6 bases). The length of the CDR3 is 11 residues. Germline-derived CDR1 and CDR2 are MDHEN and SYDVKM. In DNA, the CDR3 is TGTGCCAGCAGTCACCGGGACAAACCCCTTTTT. This translates into CASSHRDKPLF.